The rows below give T cell receptor beta chains drawn from one sample of a study of tumor and adjacent non-tumor tissue in lung cancer. Each CDR3 protein is one row after TCRdb ran MiXCR on the multiplex PCR reads. The data show just over 200,000 distinct CDR3 sequences, around 71% seen once. The sample consisted of lung tumor tissue. The source of these receptors is a man aged 55 to 70 with non-small cell lung cancer. Each CDR3 is given with its conserved first and last residue. A D gene is named only where the DNA matches it firmly. For some rows the clone size is stated as once, few or many, or as a class when expanded; others skip it.

d_gene | j_gene | abundance | v_gene | CDR3aa | CDR3nt
NA | TRBJ1-2 | NA | TRBV4-1 | CVSSQGRRGCSGYTF | TGCGTCAGCAGCCAAGGCCGTAGAGGGTGCTCTGGCTACACCTTC
TRBD1 | TRBJ1-1 | NA | TRBV12-3/TRBV12-4 | CASRQQGASSEAFF | TGTGCCAGCCGTCAACAGGGGGCGAGCAGTGAAGCTTTCTTT
NA | TRBJ2-1 | few | TRBV28 | CASSPGLMYNEQFF | TGTGCCAGCAGTCCGGGACTTATGTACAATGAGCAGTTCTTC
NA | TRBJ1-6 | NA | TRBV20-1 | CSASTGSRRNNSPLHF | TGCAGTGCTAGTACCGGGAGCAGGAGAAATAATTCACCCCTCCACTTT
TRBD1 | TRBJ2-7 | NA | TRBV12-3/TRBV12-4 | CANSQPGQGAYEQYF | TGTGCCAACAGTCAACCGGGACAGGGGGCTTACGAGCAGTACTTC
NA | TRBJ2-7 | once | TRBV11-1 | CASRSSEGGSYEHYF | TGTGCCAGCAGGTCCTCGGAGGGGGGGTCATACGAGCACTACTTC
NA | TRBJ1-6 | NA | TRBV7-9 | CASSSGSIGFSYNSPLHF | TGTGCCAGCAGCTCCGGGTCCATAGGATTCTCCTATAATTCACCCCTCCACTTT
NA | TRBJ2-3 | NA | TRBV12-3/TRBV12-4 | CASSLSRGLGSTDTQYF | TGTGCCAGCAGTTTATCCAGGGGCCTAGGGAGCACAGATACGCAGTATTTT
TRBD1 | TRBJ1-1 | once | TRBV30 | CAWNHRGKATEAFF | TGTGCCTGGAATCACAGGGGGAAGGCCACTGAAGCTTTCTTT
NA | TRBJ2-1 | NA | TRBV20-1 | CSAGGSPYNEQFF | TGCAGTGCTGGCGGATCCCCATACAATGAGCAGTTCTTC
NA | TRBJ2-5 | NA | TRBV5-1 | CASSLGAIHQETQYF | TGCGCCAGCAGCTTGGGGGCAATCCACCAAGAGACCCAGTACTTC
NA | TRBJ2-3 | many | TRBV29-1 | CSVEVGTRTDTQYF | TGCAGCGTTGAGGTGGGAACCCGCACAGATACGCAGTATTTT
NA | TRBJ2-2 | NA | TRBV11-2 | CASSHVAGCPGELLF | TGTGCCAGCAGTCATGTGGCGGGGTGCCCCGGGGAGCTGTTGTTT
NA | TRBJ2-2 | NA | TRBV6-1 | CASSASKTIGTQNTRGLFF | TGTGCCAGCAGTGCTAGTAAGACCATCGGGACACAGAACACCAGGGGGCTGTTTTTT
NA | TRBJ1-5 | NA | TRBV6-1 | CASSERTDFNQPQHF | TGTGCCAGCAGTGAAAGGACGGACTTCAATCAGCCCCAGCATTTT
TRBD1 | TRBJ1-6 | NA | TRBV4-3 | CASCQDTGQGNSPLHF | TGCGCCAGCTGCCAGGACACGGGACAGGGAAATTCACCCCTCCACTTT
TRBD1 | TRBJ1-2 | many | TRBV29-1 | CSVEELAGGYGYTF | TGCAGCGTTGAAGAATTGGCAGGGGGCTATGGCTACACCTTC
NA | TRBJ1-2 | NA | TRBV12-3/TRBV12-4 | CASSLMGASCYGYTF | TGTGCCAGCAGTTTAATGGGAGCTAGCTGCTATGGCTACACCTTC